These T cell receptor beta chains were read from a single sample in a study of graft-versus-host responses after intestinal transplantation. The assay was immunoSEQ multiplex PCR, and TCRdb's table has in-frame clones only and misses some. The sample holds tens of thousands of clones, about 94% seen once. Their cognate antigens are unknown. This sample comprised unstimulated CD4+ T cells sorted from spleen or lymph node cells, obtained before transplant. The receptor set was obtained from a human donor who was the organ donor for an intestinal transplant. The CDR3 runs from the conserved cysteine through the conserved F or W. D genes are given only for firm matches. Only some rows state a clone size, as once, few, many or a class for expanded clones.

>TRBV5-1|TRBD2|TRBJ2-3|NA
TGCGCCAGCAGCTTGGCCGTAGCGGGATTCACAGATACGCAGTATTTT
CASSLAVAGFTDTQYF
>TRBV7-9|NA|TRBJ1-1|once
TGTGCCAGCAGCTTAGTTTTCAGGGGCACTGAAGCTTTCTTT
CASSLVFRGTEAFF
>TRBV19|TRBD1|TRBJ2-7|NA
TGTGCCAGTAGTATCCGCGGACAGGACTACGAGCAGTACTTC
CASSIRGQDYEQYF
>TRBV6-5|NA|TRBJ1-2|NA
TGTGCCAGCAGTCAGCTTGGGGGTAACTATGGCTACACCTTC
CASSQLGGNYGYTF
>TRBV9|NA|TRBJ2-5|NA
TGTGCCAGCAGCGTAGTCGGTACAGGGCTAGAGACCCAGTACTTC
CASSVVGTGLETQYF
>TRBV11-2|TRBD2|TRBJ2-5|few
TGTGCCAGCAGCTTTGTGGGTCGAGCGGGGGGGAAAGAGACCCAGTACTTC
CASSFVGRAGGKETQYF
>TRBV27|NA|TRBJ1-5|NA
TGTGCCAGCAGTTTTAGGGGGGTAGGTCAGCCCCAGCATTTT
CASSFRGVGQPQHF
>TRBV6-5|TRBD1|TRBJ1-5|NA
TGTGCCAGCAGAGACGGACAGGGACCCCAGCATTTT
CASRDGQGPQHF
>TRBV4-1|TRBD1|TRBJ2-7|NA
TGCGCCAGCAGCCATCCCGGGACAGGGGACTACGAGCAGTACTTC
CASSHPGTGDYEQYF
>TRBV19|NA|TRBJ1-5|NA
TGTGCCAGTAAGGCAGGAGAGGGTCAGCCCCAGCATTTT
CASKAGEGQPQHF
>TRBV25-1|NA|TRBJ1-1|few
TGTGCCAGCAGTGAATTTGGAGGGGAAGGAAACACTGAAGCTTTCTTT
CASSEFGGEGNTEAFF
>TRBV9|NA|TRBJ2-2|NA
TGTGCCAGCACCTCAGGGGTAACCGGGGAGCTGTTTTTT
CASTSGVTGELFF
>TRBV11-2|TRBD1|TRBJ1-1|NA
TGTGCCAGCAGCGTCAGGGGACAGAGGAACACTGAAGCTTTCTTT
CASSVRGQRNTEAFF
>TRBV5-1|TRBD1|TRBJ1-2|NA
TGCGCCAGCAGCTTGGAATCAGGGGGCGCCTATGGCTACACCTTC
CASSLESGGAYGYTF
>TRBV28|NA|TRBJ1-2|NA
TGTGCCAGCAGTTTAATAGGGGATGGCTATGGCTACACCTTC
CASSLIGDGYGYTF
>TRBV19|TRBD1|TRBJ2-4|NA
TGTGCCAGTAGTATTCTAGGACAGGCGGACATTCAGTACTTC
CASSILGQADIQYF
>TRBV7-9|TRBD1|TRBJ2-3|NA
TGTGCCAGCAGCCGCCCGACAGGGGCTCCCACAGATACGCAGTATTTT
CASSRPTGAPTDTQYF
>TRBV6-1|NA|TRBJ1-6|NA
TGTGCCAGCAAATCTAACTCCTATAATTCACCCCTCCACTTT
CASKSNSYNSPLHF
>TRBV18|NA|TRBJ2-5|once
TGTGCCAGCTCACCACCTGAAGAGACCCAGTACTTC
CASSPPEETQYF
>TRBV5-4|NA|TRBJ2-3|once
TGTGCCAGCACCAATGCGGACAGAACAGATACGCAGTATTTT
CASTNADRTDTQYF
>TRBV9|NA|TRBJ1-1|NA
TGTGCCAGCAGCGTAGGATGGGTCGGGGGCACTGAAGCTTTCTTT
CASSVGWVGGTEAFF
>TRBV6-5|NA|TRBJ1-1|NA
TGTGCCAGCAGTGTTCGACACCTGAACACTGAAGCTTTCTTT
CASSVRHLNTEAFF
>TRBV18|NA|TRBJ1-1|NA
TGTGCCAGCTCACCACCGGGGGATACCGAAGCTTTCTTT
CASSPPGDTEAFF
>TRBV10-3|TRBD1|TRBJ1-2|NA
TGTGCCATCAGTGACGACAGGGCCACCTATGGCTACACCTTC
CAISDDRATYGYTF
>TRBV6-5|NA|TRBJ1-1|NA
TGTGCCAGCAGTCCAATAAAGGCGGGCGGCACTGAAGCTTTCTTT
CASSPIKAGGTEAFF
>TRBV5-4|NA|TRBJ2-1|NA
TGTGCCAGCAGCTTGGGTCAGGGGACCTACAATGAGCAGTTCTTC
CASSLGQGTYNEQFF
>TRBV5-1|NA|TRBJ1-1|few
TGCGCCAGCAGCTTGAGGATGAACACTGAAGCTTTCTTT
CASSLRMNTEAFF
>TRBV6-1|NA|TRBJ1-2|once
TGTGCCAGCAGTGAATTCGGGGCCAATTTTTATGGCTACACCTTC
CASSEFGANFYGYTF
>TRBV11-3|TRBD2|TRBJ2-3|NA
TGTGCCAGCAGCTTAGGGACTAGTGGGCCAGATACGCAATATTTT
CASSLGTSGPDTQYF
>TRBV7-6|NA|TRBJ2-7|NA
TGTGCCAGCAGCTTCGCCTTAGTGTCGGGCGAGCAGTACTTC
CASSFALVSGEQYF
>TRBV4-3|TRBD2|TRBJ2-1|NA
TGCGCCAGCAGCCAAGAGGGACTAGCGGGGGGGGAGCAGTTCTTC
CASSQEGLAGGEQFF
>TRBV30|TRBD1|TRBJ2-7|once
TGTGCCATGGACAGGGGCTACGAGCAGTACTTC
CAMDRGYEQYF
>TRBV5-1|NA|TRBJ1-6|NA
TGCGCCAGCAGCTTAAGTCCGGGACGGAGCTCCTATAATTCACCCCTCCACTTT
CASSLSPGRSSYNSPLHF
>TRBV9|NA|TRBJ1-2|NA
TGTGCCAGCAGCGTAGGGCCTCACGAAGGCTACACCTTC
CASSVGPHEGYTF
>TRBV7-2|NA|TRBJ1-2|NA
TGTGCCAGCAGCCCACGGACAGCTAACTATGGCTACACCTTC
CASSPRTANYGYTF
>TRBV30|NA|TRBJ2-5|NA
TGTGCCTGGAGTGTAGGGGAGACCCAGTACTTC
CAWSVGETQYF
>TRBV5-4|NA|TRBJ1-3|NA
TGTGCCAGCAGCTTATCAGGGGTCGGGAACACCATATATTTT
CASSLSGVGNTIYF
>TRBV7-8|TRBD1|TRBJ2-7|NA
TGTGCCAGCAGCTTAAAGGAAGGACAGGGGGCTTACGAGCAGTACTTC
CASSLKEGQGAYEQYF
>TRBV27|NA|TRBJ1-2|NA
TGTGCCAGCAGCCGAGGAGGGATCTATGGCTACACCTTC
CASSRGGIYGYTF
>TRBV5-1|TRBD2|TRBJ2-1|NA
TGCGCCAGCCTCCCGCTGGCGGGGGGCTCCTACAATGAGCAGTTCTTC
CASLPLAGGSYNEQFF
>TRBV7-3|NA|TRBJ1-1|NA
TGTGCCAGCAGCATAGGGACAGAAGCTTTCTTT
CASSIGTEAFF
>TRBV27|NA|TRBJ1-5|NA
TGTGCCAGCAGACAGGGTTTTCAGCCCCAGCATTTT
CASRQGFQPQHF